Detailed here is one T cell receptor (beta chain). Measured with immunoSEQ multiplex PCR; TCRdb has only the in-frame clones, and not every one. The table lists about 41,000 clones, roughly 77% of them singletons, with around 2.5% in the top ten. This specimen belongs to a study of OX40 agonist ivuxolimab in advanced cancers. The overall study: Three patients got partial responses; one had hepatocellular carcinoma and two had cutaneous melanoma.

The V end lost 4 bases, the J end lost 2 bases, and 12 bases lay between the germline ends. Germline CDR1 reads SGHDT; CDR2 reads YYEEEE. CDR3 length: 14 amino acids. The V and J genes are TRBV5-6 and TRBJ1-2, with a tentative D call TRBD1 (5 bases). This TCR came from an adult with an advanced solid tumor such as melanoma, head and neck, liver or kidney cancer. The material was CD4+ or CD8+ T cells sorted from blood, obtained in a trial of the OX40 agonist ivuxolimab. DNA for the CDR3: TGTGCCAGCAGCGGTACGGGACGCAACTATGGCTACACCTTC. It encodes CASSGTGRNYGYTF.